The clone carrying this T cell receptor beta chain came up many times. What it binds is unknown. The CDR3 is made up of 15 amino acids. CDR1 and CDR2 from the germline V gene are SGHNT and YENEEA. The V end lost 5 bases, the J end lost 0 bases, and 11 bases lay between the germline ends. Molecular barcoded adaptors covering alpha/delta and beta/gamma chains were used on about 0.4 ug RNA. One entry per CDR3 protein results from TCRdb running MiXCR on the reads. The sample has about 27,000 distinct CDR3 sequences, 13% to 15% seen once. This sample is drawn from a study of read filtering for tumor transcriptome and immune sequencing. The overall study: R-ISS stage counts were roughly eight for I, about 16 for II, 7 for III. IR-seq gave about 3.5 to 10.27 million TCR reads per sample; RNA-seq gave about 75 to 1,300. Study-wide findings and caveats: In IR-seq, single-read clonotypes were roughly 80% of clonotypes but around 3.2% of reads. IR-seq captured clonotypes deeper and more reliably than RNA-seq.

The TCR was taken from a donor over 35 with multiple myeloma. The chain is built from TRBV11-3 and TRBJ2-1, with TRBD2 as a possible D gene (6 bases). Source material: a population of CD138-negative cells sorted from bone marrow. The chain's CDR3 is CASSLGLYSYNEQFF. DNA of the CDR3: TGTGCCAGCAGCCTGGGACTTTACTCCTACAATGAGCAGTTCTTC.